The 18 T cell receptor beta chains listed next were all sequenced from one sample in a study of T cell repertoires and Cas9 in healthy adults. Some clones are missing from TCRdb's copy, which holds only in-frame ones; the method was immunoSEQ multiplex PCR. The sample holds about 22,000 clones; around 92% are singletons and the top ten take approximately 0.77%. Sequencing was done on a sample of CD4+ effector T cells (CD127+, CD25-, CD137-, CD154-) from PBMCs; culture status not recorded. The source is a human donor in good health.

The J gene is TRBJ1-1, the V gene TRBV27; D gene uncertain. V lost 2 bases to trimming and J lost 3 bases, with 7 bases between them. The germline CDR1 and CDR2 sequences are MNHEY and SMNVEV (reference sequence). This CDR3 has 13 amino acids. CDR3 nucleotide sequence: TGTGCCAGCAGTTTACAGGAACACACTGAAGCTTTCTTT. Its protein is CASSLQEHTEAFF.

The chain's CDR3 is CASSQETYPTYEQYF. The CDR3 DNA sequence: TGCGCCAGCAGCCAAGAGACGTATCCTACCTACGAGCAGTACTTC. The V and J genes are TRBV4-3 and TRBJ2-7; D unresolved. V was clipped by 0 bases and J by 2 bases, with 11 bases between them. Germline CDR1 is LGHNA and CDR2 is YSLEER. The CDR3 runs to 15 residues.

The chain couples TRBV5-4 to TRBJ1-6; 9 nucleotides align to TRBD1. CDR1 is SGHNT, CDR2 YYREEE, per germline (reference sequence). This CDR3 region has 16 residues. Trimming took 4 bases from V and 10 from J; bases not matched to a gene: 12. DNA of the CDR3: TGTGCCAGCAGCAGAGGACAGGGGTTGGGGGGCTCACCCCTCCACTTT. Its protein is CASSRGQGLGGSPLHF. Full variable domain (outside the CDR3, taken from reference TRBV5-4 and TRBJ1-6): ETGVTQSPTHLIKTRGQQVTLRCSSQSGHNTVSWYQQALGQGPQFIFQYYREEENGRGNFPPRFSGLQFPNYSSELNVNALELDDSALYLCASSRGQGLGGSPLHFGNGTRLTVT.

This clone came up once. This sequence joins TRBV7-3 and TRBJ1-5, with D perhaps matching TRBD1 (6 bases). V was cut by 1 base and J by 4 bases, with 11 bases left in between. Germline assignment: CDR1 SGHTA and CDR2 FQGTGA. This CDR3 is built from 15 residues. The CDR3 spells CASSLNGQGNQPQHF. The CDR3 nucleotides are TGTGCCAGCAGCTTAAACGGTCAGGGGAATCAGCCCCAGCATTTT.

This clone has a single count. The CDR3 DNA reads TGTGCCAGCAGCTTGGCCGCGATCAACCAAGAGACCCAGTACTTC. This codes for CASSLAAINQETQYF. The V and J genes are TRBV5-5 and TRBJ2-5; D gene uncertain. V was pared by 0 bases and J by 0 bases, with 9 bases between. Germline CDR1 and CDR2: SGHKS and YYEKEE (reference sequence). The CDR3 contains 15 residues.

This clone was detected only once. The J gene is TRBJ2-3, the V gene TRBV30; D is unresolved. Germline lookup yields CDR1 GTSNPN and CDR2 SVGIG (reference sequence). Between the trimmed V and J ends, which lost 7 bases and 0 bases, there was a span of 8 bases. The CDR3 has 12 amino acids. DNA for the CDR3: TGTGCCTTTGGTGCTAGCACAGATACGCAGTATTTT. Its translation is CAFGASTDTQYF.

The rearrangement links TRBV28 to TRBJ1-5; TRBD1 matches at 9 bases. Germline values: CDR1 MDHEN, CDR2 SYDVKM. Unmatched junction bases numbered 13, after V lost 7 bases and J lost 9 bases. This CDR3 is 15 amino acids long. Here the CDR3 DNA reads TGTGCCAGCAAGCCCCCGGGACAGGGAATGTTGCCCCAGCATTTT. Amino acid sequence: CASKPPGQGMLPQHF.

The rearrangement uses TRBV7-8 and TRBJ2-3; D is perhaps TRBD1 (5 bases). V was pared by 1 base and J by 6 bases, with 8 bases between. The CDR3 length is 13 residues. Looked up from germline, CDR1 is SGHVS and CDR2 is FQNEAQ. The CDR3 spells CASSLEGFDTQYF. As DNA, the CDR3 is TGTGCCAGCAGCTTAGAGGGGTTTGATACGCAGTATTTT.

CDR3 sequence reads: CASSYSWRSYEQYF. CDR3 DNA sequence: TGTGCCAGCAGTTACTCGTGGAGGTCCTACGAGCAGTACTTC. J is TRBJ2-7 and V is TRBV6-5; tentative D call: TRBD2 (5 bases). Per the germline V gene, CDR1 is MNHEY and CDR2 is SVGAGI. Trimming left V 0 bases short and J 1 base short, with 7 bases between. CDR3 length: 14 residues.

V gene TRBV9 combines with J gene TRBJ2-2, with D unresolved. This CDR3 region has 12 residues. Germline V gene lookup returns CDR1 SGDLS and CDR2 YYNGEE. Trimming pared 1 base from V and 7 bases from J, leaving 5 bases between. CDR3 protein: CASSVNVGELFF. CDR3 DNA sequence: TGTGCCAGCAGCGTAAATGTCGGGGAGCTGTTTTTT.

The J gene is TRBJ2-1, the V gene TRBV10-3; D remains unclear. Trimming took off 0 bases at V and 0 bases at J, with 6 bases between the two ends. Germline V gives CDR1 ENHRY, CDR2 SYGVKD. The CDR3 consists of 15 residues. The chain's CDR3 is CAISESMGSYNEQFF. The CDR3, as DNA: TGTGCCATCAGTGAGTCGATGGGCTCCTACAATGAGCAGTTCTTC.

This chain connects TRBV30 to TRBJ1-2; D unclear. CDR1 is GTSNPN, CDR2 SVGIG, per germline (reference sequence). Trimming removed 8 bases at V and 6 bases at J, with 16 bases between. This CDR3 has 12 amino acids. Here the CDR3 reads CARTRGGNGYTF. As DNA, the CDR3 is TGTGCCAGGACCCGGGGAGGGAATGGCTACACCTTC.

The chain uses TRBV19 and TRBJ1-1; maybe TRBD1 (5 bases). Germline CDR1 and CDR2: LNHDA and SQIVND (reference sequence). The CDR3 extends over 15 amino acids. V was cut by 8 bases and J by 0 bases, with 16 bases left in between. CDR3 in DNA: TGTGCCAGTGGCAGGGCGGACCGAATGAACACTGAAGCTTTCTTT. Protein product: CASGRADRMNTEAFF.

The chain is built from TRBV14 and TRBJ1-6; D not certain. This CDR3 is built from 13 residues. Trimming took off 0 bases at V and 8 bases at J, with 5 bases between the two ends. The germline V gene encodes CDR1 SGHDN and CDR2 FVKESK. The CDR3 DNA is TGTGCCAGCAGCCAAGAAGTAGATTCACCCCTCCACTTT. This translates into CASSQEVDSPLHF.

The rearrangement uses TRBV6-5 and TRBJ1-2; no clear D. CDR3 length: 16 residues. The V and J ends lost 0 bases and 2 bases respectively, with 13 bases between them. Germline CDR1 and CDR2: MNHEY and SVGAGI. CDR3 coding DNA: TGTGCCAGCAGTTACTCTCGGCCAGCTTTAAACTATGGCTACACCTTC. Translation gives CASSYSRPALNYGYTF.

CDR3 sequence reads: CASSPEPVLEKTQYF. CDR3 bases: TGCGCCAGCAGCCCCGAACCAGTCTTGGAAAAGACCCAGTACTTC. This rearrangement joins TRBV5-1 to TRBJ2-5; D unclear. The V and J ends lost 4 bases and 6 bases respectively, with 19 bases between them. In germline, CDR1 is SGHRS, CDR2 YFSETQ. The CDR3 contains 15 residues.

This chain connects TRBV5-1 to TRBJ1-1, with a tentative D call TRBD1 (5 bases). Germline V gene sequence: CDR1 SGHRS, CDR2 YFSETQ. V was cut by 4 bases and J by 1 base, with 11 bases left in between. This CDR3 region has 14 residues. For the CDR3, the DNA is TGCGCCAGCAGCGCAAACACAGGGAACACTGAAGCTTTCTTT. Protein sequence: CASSANTGNTEAFF.

The chain joins TRBV18 to TRBJ1-1; 10 positions agree with TRBD1. The V segment lost 3 bases and the J segment 7 bases; nucleotides outside the gene matches: 17. The CDR3 spans 18 residues. Germline CDR1 and CDR2: KGHSH and LQKENI. Written as DNA, the CDR3 is TGTGCCAGCTCACCCCTAGAATTCTCGGGACAGGGGTCCCTTGAAGCTTTCTTT. It codes for CASSPLEFSGQGSLEAFF. Together with reference TRBV18 and TRBJ1-1, the CDR3 gives the full variable domain: NAGVMQNPRHLVRRRGQEARLRCSPMKGHSHVYWYRQLPEEGLKFMVYLQKENIIDESGMPKERFSAEFPKEGPSILRIQQVVRGDSAAYFCASSPLEFSGQGSLEAFFGQGTRLTVV.